This T cell receptor beta chain derives from a study of blood T cell repertoires in COVID-19. Study-level background: The study drew acute and convalescent COVID-19 samples from the United States, Italy and Spain.

Profiling relied on immunoSEQ multiplex PCR, and the TCRdb table lists in-frame clones only, not all of them. The repertoire holds 250,000 to 300,000 clones, with 80% to 90% as singletons. Those enrolled, adults aged roughly 18 to 100 years, came from some 25 US areas. Recovered participants had two consecutive negative NP/OP PCR tests, healthcare professional clearance, or symptom resolution. Germline V gene data show CDR1 as MNHNS and CDR2 as SASEGT. The CDR3 totals 12 residues. V lost 5 bases and J 7 bases, leaving 11 bases between the germline ends. Source material: PBMCs or T cells enriched from blood (not recorded which). The source of this sequence is a woman in her forties or fifties who had recovered from COVID-19. The V call is TRBV6-1, the J call TRBJ1-1; D uncertain. CDR3 sequence reads: CASSYLRDEAFF. The CDR3 nucleotides are TGTGCCAGCAGTTATTTGAGGGATGAAGCTTTCTTT.